The sequence of this TCR beta chain was determined in a study of T cell responses to AZD1222 COVID-19 vaccine. The study, taken as a whole, reports: Sampling captured repertoires only after the peak T cell response. CD4 TCRs associated with vaccination spanned spike, dominating at 160-218 and 743-854.

The data were produced by immunoSEQ multiplex PCR, yet TCRdb's version contains in-frame clones alone and is incomplete. Seen here are some 130,000 clones, 70% to 90% observed once, and the top ten hold around 8%. Regarding this clone: Its matching antigen is unknown.

Germline V gene lookup returns CDR1 LGHDT and CDR2 YNNKEL (reference sequence). V dropped 7 bases and J dropped 2 bases, with 18 bases sitting between them. The CDR3 runs 16 residues. Sequenced material: peripheral blood, taken on day 0 of AZD1222 vaccination. The clonotype comes from an adult in good health. The J gene is TRBJ1-3, the V gene TRBV3-1 (or the pseudogene TRBV3-2); no reliable D call. CDR3 sequence reads: CASILNFTPPGNTIYF. CDR3 coding DNA: TGTGCCAGCATTCTTAATTTTACCCCGCCTGGAAACACCATATATTTT.